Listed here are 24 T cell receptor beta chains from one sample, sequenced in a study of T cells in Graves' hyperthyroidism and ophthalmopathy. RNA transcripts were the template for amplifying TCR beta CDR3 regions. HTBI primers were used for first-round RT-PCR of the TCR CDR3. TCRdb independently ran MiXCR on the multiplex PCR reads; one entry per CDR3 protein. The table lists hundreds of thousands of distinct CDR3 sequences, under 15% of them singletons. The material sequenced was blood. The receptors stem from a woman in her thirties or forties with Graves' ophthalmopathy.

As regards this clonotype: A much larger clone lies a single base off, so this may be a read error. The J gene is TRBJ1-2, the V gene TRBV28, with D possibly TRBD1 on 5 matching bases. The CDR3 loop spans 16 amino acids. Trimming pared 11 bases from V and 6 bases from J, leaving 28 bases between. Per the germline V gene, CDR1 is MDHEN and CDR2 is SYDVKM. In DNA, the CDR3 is TGTGCCGCAGCCGAGGGGACCTCACGGGGCCGAGATGGCTACACCTTC. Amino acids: CAAAEGTSRGRDGYTF.

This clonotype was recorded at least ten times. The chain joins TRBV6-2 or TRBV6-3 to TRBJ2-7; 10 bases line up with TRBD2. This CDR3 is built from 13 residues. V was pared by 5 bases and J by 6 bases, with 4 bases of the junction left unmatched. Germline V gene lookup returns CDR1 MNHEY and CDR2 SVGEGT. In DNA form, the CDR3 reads TGTGCCAGCAGTCCGGGACTAGCGCGCGAGCAGTACTTC. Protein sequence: CASSPGLAREQYF.

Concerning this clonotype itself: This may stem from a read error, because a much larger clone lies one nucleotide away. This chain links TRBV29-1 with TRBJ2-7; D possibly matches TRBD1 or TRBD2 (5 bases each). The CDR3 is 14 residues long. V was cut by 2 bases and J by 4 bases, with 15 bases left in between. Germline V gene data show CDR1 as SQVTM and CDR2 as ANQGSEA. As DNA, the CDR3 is TGCAGCGTTGAAAAGGGACGGGGTGGATACGAGCAGTACTTC. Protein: CSVEKGRGGYEQYF.

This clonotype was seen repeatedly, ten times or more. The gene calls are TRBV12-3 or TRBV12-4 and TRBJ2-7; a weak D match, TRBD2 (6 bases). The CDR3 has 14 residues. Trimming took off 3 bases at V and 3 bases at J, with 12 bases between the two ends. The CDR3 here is CASSFGGEDYEQYF. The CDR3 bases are TGTGCCAGCAGTTTCGGAGGGGAGGACTACGAGCAGTACTTC.

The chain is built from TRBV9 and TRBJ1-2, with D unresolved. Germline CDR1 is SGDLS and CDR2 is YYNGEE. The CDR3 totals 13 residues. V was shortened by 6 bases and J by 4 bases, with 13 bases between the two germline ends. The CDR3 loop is CASTENSGYGYTF. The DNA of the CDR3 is TGTGCCAGCACCGAGAACTCGGGCTATGGCTACACCTTC.

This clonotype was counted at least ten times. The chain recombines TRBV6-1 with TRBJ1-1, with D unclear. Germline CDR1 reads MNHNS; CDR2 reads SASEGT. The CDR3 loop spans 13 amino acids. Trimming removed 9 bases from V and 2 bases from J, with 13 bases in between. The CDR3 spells CASRPKANTEAFF. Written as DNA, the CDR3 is TGTGCCAGTAGACCGAAGGCTAACACTGAAGCTTTCTTT.

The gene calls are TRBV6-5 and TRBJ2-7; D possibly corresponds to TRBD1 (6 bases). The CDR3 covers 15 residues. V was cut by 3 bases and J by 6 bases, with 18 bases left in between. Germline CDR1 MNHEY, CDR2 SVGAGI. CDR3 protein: CASSYYEVGGGEQYF. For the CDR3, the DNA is TGTGCCAGCAGTTATTATGAGGTAGGGGGTGGCGAGCAGTACTTC.

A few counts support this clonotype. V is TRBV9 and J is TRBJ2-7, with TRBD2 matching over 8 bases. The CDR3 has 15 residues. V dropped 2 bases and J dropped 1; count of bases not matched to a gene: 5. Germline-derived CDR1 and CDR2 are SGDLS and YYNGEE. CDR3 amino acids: CASSVASGRSYEQYF. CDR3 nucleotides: TGTGCCAGCAGCGTGGCAAGCGGGAGATCCTACGAGCAGTACTTC. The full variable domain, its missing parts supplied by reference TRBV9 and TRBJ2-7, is DSGVTQTPKHLITATGQRVTLRCSPRSGDLSVYWYQQSLDQGLQFLIQYYNGEERAKGNILERFSAQQFPDLHSELNLSSLELGDSALYFCASSVASGRSYEQYFGPGTRLTVT.

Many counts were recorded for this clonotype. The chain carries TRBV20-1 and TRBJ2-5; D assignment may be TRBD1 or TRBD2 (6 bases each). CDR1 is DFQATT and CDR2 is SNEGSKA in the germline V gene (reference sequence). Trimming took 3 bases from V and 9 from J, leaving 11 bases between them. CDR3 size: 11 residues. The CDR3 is CSASWRGAQYF. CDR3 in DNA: TGCAGTGCTAGCTGGAGGGGGGCCCAGTACTTC.

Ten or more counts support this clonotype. CDR3 protein: CSATPIAGVFYEQYF. In DNA, the CDR3 is TGCAGTGCTACCCCGATAGCGGGAGTCTTCTACGAGCAGTACTTC. The genes are TRBV20-1 and TRBJ2-7, with 9 bases matching TRBD2. The germline gives CDR1 DFQATT, CDR2 SNEGSKA (reference sequence). The CDR3 runs to 15 residues. With 4 bases clipped from V and 3 bases from J, the junction kept 10 bases outside the gene matches.

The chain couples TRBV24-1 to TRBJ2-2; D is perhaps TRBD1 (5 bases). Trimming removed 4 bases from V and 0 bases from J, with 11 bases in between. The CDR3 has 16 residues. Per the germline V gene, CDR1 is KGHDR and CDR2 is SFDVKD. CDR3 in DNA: TGTGCCACCAGTGAAAACAGGAAAACGAACACCGGGGAGCTGTTTTTT. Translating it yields CATSENRKTNTGELFF.

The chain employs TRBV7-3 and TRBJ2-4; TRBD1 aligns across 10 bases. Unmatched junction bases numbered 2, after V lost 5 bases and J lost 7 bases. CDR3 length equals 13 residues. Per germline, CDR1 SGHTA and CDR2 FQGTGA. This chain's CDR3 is CASSRGQGNIQYF. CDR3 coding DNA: TGTGCCAGCAGCCGGGGACAGGGGAACATTCAGTACTTC. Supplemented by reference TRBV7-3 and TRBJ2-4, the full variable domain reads GAGVSQTPSNKVTEKGKYVELRCDPISGHTALYWYRQSLGQGPEFLIYFQGTGAADDSGLPNDRFFAVRPEGSVSTLKIQRTERGDSAVYLCASSRGQGNIQYFGAGTRLSVL.

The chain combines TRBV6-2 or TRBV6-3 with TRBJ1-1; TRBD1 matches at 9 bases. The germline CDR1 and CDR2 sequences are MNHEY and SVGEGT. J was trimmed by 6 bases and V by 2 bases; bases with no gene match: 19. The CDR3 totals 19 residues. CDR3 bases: TGTGCCAGCAGTTACGACTTCCCGGGACAGGGACGGAGCCGATCTGAAGCTTTCTTT. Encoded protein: CASSYDFPGQGRSRSEAFF.

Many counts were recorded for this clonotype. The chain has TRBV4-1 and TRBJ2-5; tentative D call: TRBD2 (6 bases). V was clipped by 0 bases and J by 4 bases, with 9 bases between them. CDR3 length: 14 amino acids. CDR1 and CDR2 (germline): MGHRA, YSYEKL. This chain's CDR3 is CASSQDIGGETQYF. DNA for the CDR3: TGCGCCAGCAGCCAAGATATCGGGGGAGAGACCCAGTACTTC.

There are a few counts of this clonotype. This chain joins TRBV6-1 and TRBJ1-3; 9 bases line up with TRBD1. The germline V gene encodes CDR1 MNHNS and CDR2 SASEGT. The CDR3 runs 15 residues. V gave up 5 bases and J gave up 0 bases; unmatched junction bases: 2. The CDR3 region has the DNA TGTGCCAGCAGTACGACAGGGGGCTCTGGAAACACCATATATTTT. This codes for CASSTTGGSGNTIYF.

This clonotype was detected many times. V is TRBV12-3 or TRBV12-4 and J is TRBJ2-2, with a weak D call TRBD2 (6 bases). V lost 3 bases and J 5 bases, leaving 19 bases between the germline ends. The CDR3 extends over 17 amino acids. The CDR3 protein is CASSLTRLEWGTGELFF. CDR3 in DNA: TGTGCCAGCAGTTTGACGAGACTAGAGTGGGGTACCGGGGAGCTGTTTTTT.

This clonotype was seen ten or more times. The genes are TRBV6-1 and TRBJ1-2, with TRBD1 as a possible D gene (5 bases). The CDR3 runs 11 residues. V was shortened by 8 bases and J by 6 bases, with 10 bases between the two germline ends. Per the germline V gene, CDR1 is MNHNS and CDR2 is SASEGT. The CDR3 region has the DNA TGTGCCAGCTTCCAGGGTGATGGCTACACCTTC. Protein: CASFQGDGYTF.

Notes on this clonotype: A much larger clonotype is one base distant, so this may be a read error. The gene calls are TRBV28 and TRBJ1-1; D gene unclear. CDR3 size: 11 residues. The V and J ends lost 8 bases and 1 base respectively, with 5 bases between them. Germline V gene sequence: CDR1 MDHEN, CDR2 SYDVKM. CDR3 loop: CASQRNTEAFF. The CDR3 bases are TGTGCCAGCCAGCGGAACACTGAAGCTTTCTTT.

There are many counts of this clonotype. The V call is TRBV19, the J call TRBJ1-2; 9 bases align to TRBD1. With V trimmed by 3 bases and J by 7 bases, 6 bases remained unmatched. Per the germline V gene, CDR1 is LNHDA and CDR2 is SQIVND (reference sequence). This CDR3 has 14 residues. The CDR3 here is CASSMGTGNGGYTF. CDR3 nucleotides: TGTGCCAGTAGTATGGGGACAGGGAACGGTGGCTACACCTTC.

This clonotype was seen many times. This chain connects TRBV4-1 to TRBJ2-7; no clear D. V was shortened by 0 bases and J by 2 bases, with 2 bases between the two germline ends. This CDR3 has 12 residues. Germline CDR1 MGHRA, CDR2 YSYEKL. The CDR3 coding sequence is TGCGCCAGCAGCCAAGATGCCTACGAGCAGTACTTC. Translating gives CASSQDAYEQYF.

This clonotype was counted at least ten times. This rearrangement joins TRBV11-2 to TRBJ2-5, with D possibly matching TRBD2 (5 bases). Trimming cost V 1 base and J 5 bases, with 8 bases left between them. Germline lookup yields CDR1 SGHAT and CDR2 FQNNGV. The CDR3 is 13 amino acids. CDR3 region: CASSLVLAETQYF. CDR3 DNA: TGTGCCAGCAGCTTAGTTCTAGCTGAGACCCAGTACTTC.

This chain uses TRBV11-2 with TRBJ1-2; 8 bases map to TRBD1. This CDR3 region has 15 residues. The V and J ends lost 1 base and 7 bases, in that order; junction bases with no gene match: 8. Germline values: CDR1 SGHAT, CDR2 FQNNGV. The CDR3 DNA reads TGTGCCAGCAGCTTAGTTTCGGCAGGGGGCGCTGGCTACACCTTC. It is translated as CASSLVSAGGAGYTF.

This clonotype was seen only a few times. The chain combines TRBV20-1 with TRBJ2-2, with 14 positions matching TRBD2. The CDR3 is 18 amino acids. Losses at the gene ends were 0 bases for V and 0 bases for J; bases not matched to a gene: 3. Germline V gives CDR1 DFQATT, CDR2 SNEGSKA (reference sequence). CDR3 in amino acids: CSARETSGRASNTGELFF. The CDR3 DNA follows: TGCAGTGCTAGAGAGACTAGCGGGAGGGCCTCGAACACCGGGGAGCTGTTTTTT.

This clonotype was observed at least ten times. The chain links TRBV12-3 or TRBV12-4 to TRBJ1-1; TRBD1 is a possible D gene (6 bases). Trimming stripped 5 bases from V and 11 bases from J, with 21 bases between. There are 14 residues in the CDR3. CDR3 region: CASSLSSGQSKAFF. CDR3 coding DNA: TGTGCCAGCAGTCTTTCGAGCGGACAGTCTAAGGCTTTCTTT.